These 18 T cell receptor beta chains originate from one sample sequenced in a study of blood T cell repertoires in COVID-19. Assay used: immunoSEQ multiplex PCR; TCRdb lists only in-frame clones, some missing. The data contain 200,000 to 250,000 clones, roughly 88% of them singletons. The sequenced sample was PBMCs or T cells enriched from blood (not recorded which). Receptors originate from a woman aged 45-59 years with acute COVID-19.

V usage is TRBV5-4 and J usage is TRBJ2-1, with 9 nucleotides matching TRBD1. Germline CDR1 SGHNT, CDR2 YYREEE (reference sequence). V was clipped by 4 bases and J by 1 base; unmatched bases: 3. The CDR3 loop spans 15 amino acids. CDR3 coding DNA: TGTGCCAGCAGCGGGACAGGGAATTCCTACAATGAGCAGTTCTTC. Protein: CASSGTGNSYNEQFF.

The chain is built from TRBV2 and TRBJ2-1, with a tentative D call TRBD1 (6 bases). The CDR3 has 17 residues. CDR1 is SNHLY, CDR2 FYNNEI, per germline. V lost 2 bases to trimming and J lost 7 bases, with 21 bases between them. CDR3 residues: CASSETHTGSGGNEQFF. The CDR3 DNA reads TGTGCCAGCAGTGAAACCCACACAGGGTCGGGCGGGAATGAGCAGTTCTTC.

This chain uses TRBV9 with TRBJ2-1, with 12 bases that match TRBD2. The CDR3 consists of 18 residues. J was trimmed by 5 bases and V by 0 bases; bases with no gene match: 9. Looked up from germline, CDR1 is SGDLS and CDR2 is YYNGEE. The CDR3 spells CASSVELAPSGRDNEQFF. The CDR3 nucleotides read TGTGCCAGCAGCGTAGAATTGGCACCTAGCGGGAGGGACAATGAGCAGTTCTTC.

This clone was recorded only once. The rearrangement uses TRBV4-1 and TRBJ2-7, with D tentatively TRBD2 (6 bases). This CDR3 has 14 amino acids. V was clipped by 5 bases and J by 7 bases, with 18 bases between them. Germline CDR1 MGHRA, CDR2 YSYEKL. The CDR3, as DNA: TGCGCCAGCAGCTCCGGGACTCCCTTGGTGGAGCAGTACTTC. As protein: CASSSGTPLVEQYF.

This chain uses TRBV10-3 with TRBJ2-3; 8 bases map to TRBD1. Germline CDR1 ENHRY, CDR2 SYGVKD. The CDR3 covers 15 residues. With 6 bases clipped from V and 4 bases from J, the junction kept 9 bases outside the gene matches. The CDR3 region is CAISKDRASPDTQYF. For the CDR3, the DNA is TGTGCCATCAGCAAGGACAGGGCGAGCCCAGATACGCAGTATTTT.

The V call is TRBV28, the J call TRBJ1-4, with D possibly matching TRBD1 (5 bases). CDR1 and CDR2 from the germline V gene are MDHEN and SYDVKM. Trimming stripped 2 bases from V and 7 bases from J, with 20 bases between. The CDR3 consists of 17 residues. CDR3 loop: CASSLAYRSPRGEKLFF. The CDR3 coding sequence is TGTGCCAGCAGTTTAGCCTATCGGTCCCCAAGGGGTGAAAAACTGTTTTTT.

This clone was counted only a few times. Distinct nucleotide sequences in the sample also encode this CDR3. This rearrangement joins TRBV5-1 to TRBJ2-7; 7 bases agree with TRBD1. Germline assignment: CDR1 SGHRS and CDR2 YFSETQ. The CDR3 is made up of 14 amino acids. V lost 0 bases and J lost 3; bases outside the gene matches: 3. CDR3 DNA: TGCGCCAGCAGCTTGGGGGCAGGGGGCTACGAGCAGTACTTC. Protein: CASSLGAGGYEQYF.

The chain is built from TRBV6-5 and TRBJ1-1; D unclear. V dropped 0 bases and J dropped 4 bases, with 9 bases sitting between them. CDR1 MNHEY and CDR2 SVGAGI come from the germline V gene. The CDR3 runs 14 residues. The CDR3 region is CASSYSTPATEAFF. The CDR3 bases are TGTGCCAGCAGTTACTCGACACCGGCCACTGAAGCTTTCTTT.

The genes are TRBV13 and TRBJ1-1; tentative D call: TRBD1 (5 bases). CDR1 is PRHDT, CDR2 FYEKMQ, per germline (reference sequence). This CDR3 has 16 residues. Trimming pared 3 bases from V and 1 base from J, leaving 15 bases between. The CDR3 DNA reads as TGTGCCAGCAGCTTCCTGAGTTTCGGGGGGAACACTGAAGCTTTCTTT. Amino acid sequence: CASSFLSFGGNTEAFF.

The J gene is TRBJ1-3, the V gene TRBV5-8, with D unresolved. Germline V gives CDR1 SGHTS, CDR2 YDEGEE. V was shortened by 3 bases and J by 0 bases, with 10 bases between the two germline ends. CDR3 length equals 15 residues. CDR3: CASSSSDRSGNTIYF. The CDR3 DNA reads as TGTGCCAGCAGCTCCAGCGACCGCTCTGGAAACACCATATATTTT.

This chain uses TRBV5-4 with TRBJ1-5; D is ambiguous. The V and J ends lost 0 bases and 0 bases respectively, with 7 bases between them. This CDR3 has 15 amino acids. Per germline, CDR1 SGHNT and CDR2 YYREEE (reference sequence). CDR3 sequence (DNA): TGTGCCAGCAGCTTGGGAGGAAATAGCAATCAGCCCCAGCATTTT. It encodes CASSLGGNSNQPQHF.

The rearrangement joins TRBV19 to TRBJ2-7; the match to TRBD1 covers 12 bases. J lost 6 bases, V lost 3 bases, and 3 bases had no gene match. Germline V gives CDR1 LNHDA, CDR2 SQIVND (reference sequence). The length of the CDR3 is 14 residues. CDR3 protein: CASSIGTGGFEQYF. Here the CDR3 DNA reads TGTGCCAGTAGTATTGGGACAGGGGGCTTCGAGCAGTACTTC.

The rearrangement links TRBV7-8 to TRBJ2-7, with TRBD1 identical over 8 bases. With V trimmed by 7 bases and J by 3 bases, 20 bases remained unmatched. The CDR3 has 18 residues. CDR1 SGHVS and CDR2 FQNEAQ come from the germline V gene. The chain's CDR3 is CASNWKNKTGTGGYEQYF. In nucleotides, the CDR3 is TGTGCCAGCAACTGGAAAAACAAAACCGGGACAGGAGGCTACGAGCAGTACTTC.

The rearrangement uses TRBV25-1 and TRBJ2-3; D may be TRBD2 (6 bases). Germline V lookup: CDR1 MGHDK, CDR2 SYGVNS. Trimming pared 1 base from V and 5 bases from J, leaving 7 bases between. The CDR3 loop spans 13 amino acids. The CDR3: CASSEWGVDTQYF. The CDR3 DNA is TGTGCCAGCAGTGAATGGGGGGTAGATACGCAGTATTTT.

The V call is TRBV28, the J call TRBJ1-1; TRBD1 aligns across 9 bases. The V gene end was trimmed by 6 bases and the J gene end by 4 bases; junction bases not matched to a gene: 3. Germline assignment: CDR1 MDHEN and CDR2 SYDVKM. CDR3 length: 13 amino acids. In DNA form, the CDR3 reads TGTGCCAGCAGCTTGACAGGGGGCACTGAAGCTTTCTTT. This sequence encodes CASSLTGGTEAFF.

The V and J genes are TRBV15 and TRBJ1-1; tentatively, D is TRBD1 (6 bases). The CDR3 consists of 14 residues. CDR1 LNHNV and CDR2 YYDKDF come from the germline V gene (reference sequence). With 2 bases removed from V and 5 bases from J, the gap between germline ends came to 12 bases. The CDR3 loop is CATSRQTGLTEAFF. The CDR3 nucleotides are TGTGCCACCAGCAGACAAACAGGGTTAACTGAAGCTTTCTTT.

The chain couples TRBV18 to TRBJ2-6, with 11 bases matching TRBD1. CDR1 is KGHSH, CDR2 LQKENI, per germline. V was pared by 3 bases and J by 3 bases, with 10 bases of the junction left unmatched. The CDR3 contains 19 residues. The CDR3: CASSPLGQGAPFGANVLTF. CDR3 sequence (DNA): TGTGCCAGCTCACCGCTCGGACAGGGGGCGCCGTTTGGGGCCAACGTCCTGACTTTC.

V is TRBV5-1 and J is TRBJ1-3; 7 nucleotides line up with TRBD1. The V and J ends lost 4 bases and 7 bases, in that order; junction bases with no gene match: 8. CDR1 is SGHRS, CDR2 YFSETQ, per germline. The CDR3 has 14 amino acids. CDR3 sequence: CASSEGQVDNTIYF. The CDR3 DNA follows: TGCGCCAGCAGCGAAGGACAGGTTGACAACACCATATATTTT.